Shown below are 21 T cell receptor beta chains from a single sample sequenced in a study of T cells in tuberculosis. The method was immunoSEQ multiplex PCR; TCRdb's version includes in-frame clones alone and lacks a portion of them. The sample lists more than 40,000 clones, around 94% occurring once. Sequencing input: PBMCs. Receptor source: a donor aged 10 to 29 with latent tuberculosis or without tuberculosis infection. Some clones in this sample may be carry-over from other donors' samples.

This rearrangement joins TRBV27 to TRBJ2-3; tentatively, D is TRBD1 (5 bases). Trimming cost V 6 bases and J 3 bases, with 7 bases left between them. Germline lookup yields CDR1 MNHEY and CDR2 SMNVEV (reference sequence). The CDR3 length is 12 residues. The CDR3 here is CASSPGTDTQYF. CDR3 nucleotides: TGTGCCAGCAGCCCAGGGACAGATACGCAGTATTTT.

V gene TRBV6-5 combines with J gene TRBJ1-1; the D gene is possibly TRBD1 (5 bases). The CDR3 runs to 15 residues. Germline V gene data show CDR1 as MNHEY and CDR2 as SVGAGI. V dropped 2 bases and J dropped 1 base, with 11 bases sitting between them. For the CDR3, the DNA is TGTGCCAGCAGTTACCTCCCGACAGAGAACACTGAAGCTTTCTTT. Residues: CASSYLPTENTEAFF.

This chain uses TRBV4-1 with TRBJ1-4; D is ambiguous. This CDR3 is 16 amino acids long. V was trimmed by 1 base and J by 7 bases, leaving 16 bases between them. Germline V gives CDR1 MGHRA, CDR2 YSYEKL. CDR3: CASSQGAAPGGEKLFF. CDR3 nucleotide sequence: TGCGCCAGCAGCCAAGGGGCGGCGCCGGGAGGTGAAAAACTGTTTTTT.

The gene calls are TRBV9 and TRBJ1-4, with D uncertain. The CDR3 contains 14 residues. V was trimmed by 0 bases and J by 13 bases, leaving 16 bases between them. Germline V gene sequence: CDR1 SGDLS, CDR2 YYNGEE. The CDR3 protein is CASSVGALPGGLFF. The CDR3 DNA is TGTGCCAGCAGCGTAGGGGCCCTACCAGGTGGACTGTTTTTT.

CDR3 bases: TGTGCCAGCAGCTTGGGACAGGTCTATGGCTATGGCTACACCTTC. Translated: CASSLGQVYGYGYTF. The genes are TRBV7-9 and TRBJ1-2, with 8 bases matching TRBD1. Germline lookup yields CDR1 SEHNR and CDR2 FQNEAQ (reference sequence). The V segment lost 3 bases and the J segment 4 bases; nucleotides outside the gene matches: 7. The CDR3 has 15 amino acids.

The chain is built from TRBV27 and TRBJ2-5; 11 nucleotides line up with TRBD2. This CDR3 has 14 amino acids. V lost 6 bases, J lost 5 bases, and 5 bases stayed unmatched. Germline V gene data show CDR1 as MNHEY and CDR2 as SMNVEV (reference sequence). CDR3 in amino acids: CASRLAGAGETQYF. As DNA, the CDR3 is TGTGCCAGCAGACTAGCGGGAGCGGGTGAGACCCAGTACTTC.

The chain employs TRBV7-2 and TRBJ1-2, with 11 bases fitting TRBD1. The J segment lost 4 bases and the V segment lost 5 bases, leaving 6 bases of the junction unmatched. This CDR3 has 15 amino acids. The V gene's germline CDR1 is SGHTA and CDR2 FQGNSA. For the CDR3, the DNA is TGTGCCAGCAGCCCGGACAGGGGGCCTATCTATGGCTACACCTTC. Translating it yields CASSPDRGPIYGYTF. The full variable domain, its missing parts supplied by reference TRBV7-2 and TRBJ1-2, is GAGVSQSPSNKVTEKGKDVELRCDPISGHTALYWYRQSLGQGLEFLIYFQGNSAPDKSGLPSDRFSAERTGGSVSTLTIQRTQQEDSAVYLCASSPDRGPIYGYTFGSGTRLTVV.

The chain has TRBV9 and TRBJ2-3; D is perhaps TRBD1 (6 bases). The germline CDR1 and CDR2 sequences are SGDLS and YYNGEE. The CDR3 totals 14 residues. V dropped 3 bases and J dropped 2 bases, with 10 bases sitting between them. The CDR3: CASSASGATDTQYF. CDR3 in DNA: TGTGCCAGCAGCGCCTCAGGGGCCACAGATACGCAGTATTTT.

The chain links TRBV27 to TRBJ2-1, with TRBD2 matching over 7 bases. The trim removed 11 bases at V and 16 bases at J, leaving 8 bases unmatched. This CDR3 contains 9 residues. Germline assignment: CDR1 MNHEY and CDR2 SMNVEV (reference sequence). The CDR3: CAGGGGSFF. The CDR3 bases are TGTGCCGGTGGGGGGGGGAGCTTCTTC.

The chain is built from TRBV7-3 and TRBJ1-5; the D is unclear. Trimming shortened V by 3 bases and J by 4 bases, and 4 bases separated the two germline ends. The CDR3 spans 12 residues. Germline values: CDR1 SGHTA, CDR2 FQGTGA. The CDR3 DNA reads TGTGCCAGCAGCTTCAGGAATCAGCCCCAGCATTTT. Translating gives CASSFRNQPQHF.

The genes are TRBV2 and TRBJ2-7; D is possibly TRBD1 (5 bases). The V gene's germline CDR1 is SNHLY and CDR2 FYNNEI. The CDR3 runs to 14 residues. V was clipped by 1 base and J by 1 base, with 8 bases between them. CDR3 region: CASSEDRSSYEQYF. CDR3 nucleotide sequence: TGTGCCAGCAGTGAAGACAGGAGTTCCTACGAGCAGTACTTC.

The gene calls are TRBV28 and TRBJ2-1, with TRBD1 identical over 7 bases. The CDR3 is 15 residues long. Germline loops: CDR1 MDHEN, CDR2 SYDVKM. The V segment lost 4 bases and the J segment 0 bases; nucleotides outside the gene matches: 3. The CDR3 sequence is CASSSGQPSYNEQFF. For the CDR3, the DNA is TGTGCCAGCAGTTCGGGACAGCCCTCCTACAATGAGCAGTTCTTC. Based on the CDR3 plus reference TRBV28 and TRBJ2-1, the full variable domain is DVKVTQSSRYLVKRTGEKVFLECVQDMDHENMFWYRQDPGLGLRLIYFSYDVKMKEKGDIPEGYSVSREKKERFSLILESASTNQTSMYLCASSSGQPSYNEQFFGPGTRLTVL.

The chain employs TRBV6-5 and TRBJ1-5; D is unresolved. The CDR3 extends over 14 amino acids. Trimming removed 0 bases at V and 7 bases at J, with 10 bases between. Germline values: CDR1 MNHEY, CDR2 SVGAGI. As DNA, the CDR3 is TGTGCCAGCAGTTACTCGCCGGGAATCCAGCCCCAGCATTTT. Translating it yields CASSYSPGIQPQHF.

This chain uses TRBV27 with TRBJ2-7; unclear D gene. The CDR3 sequence is 14 residues long. The V end was cut by 3 bases, the J end by 2 bases, with 11 bases between. CDR1 is MNHEY, CDR2 SMNVEV, per germline (reference sequence). This CDR3 reads CASSFGDSPYEQYF. CDR3 DNA: TGTGCCAGCAGTTTCGGAGACTCCCCCTACGAGCAGTACTTC.

The chain links TRBV7-8 to TRBJ1-2; weak D call: TRBD1 (5 bases). V was shortened by 1 base and J by 0 bases, with 9 bases between the two germline ends. Germline assignment: CDR1 SGHVS and CDR2 FQNEAQ. CDR3 length: 15 amino acids. The CDR3 DNA reads TGTGCCAGCAGCTTAGGCCAGGGTTCTAACTATGGCTACACCTTC. Its protein product is CASSLGQGSNYGYTF.

V gene TRBV9 combines with J gene TRBJ1-2; possible D gene TRBD1, 5 bases. In germline, CDR1 is SGDLS, CDR2 YYNGEE. The CDR3 is 14 amino acids. The ends were cut back, 0 bases at V and 2 bases at J, with 8 bases in the middle. The CDR3: CASSVGGVNYGYTF. The CDR3 DNA is TGTGCCAGCAGCGTAGGGGGGGTAAACTATGGCTACACCTTC.

The chain employs TRBV4-2 and TRBJ2-3; no firm D call. Germline V lookup: CDR1 LGHNA, CDR2 YNFKEQ. V lost 4 bases and J lost 7, with 12 bases in between. The CDR3 spans 13 residues. The CDR3 spells CASSPGTTNTQYF. CDR3 coding DNA: TGTGCCAGCAGCCCAGGTACCACGAATACGCAGTATTTT.

J is TRBJ1-1 and V is TRBV5-1; 8 positions agree with TRBD1. In germline, CDR1 is SGHRS, CDR2 YFSETQ. This CDR3 has 22 residues. V shed 3 bases, J shed 1 base, and the junction held 26 bases outside the gene matches. In DNA form, the CDR3 reads TGCGCCAGCAGCTCGGTCCGACAGGGGCAGGTGGGGATACAAAACCCGAACACTGAAGCTTTCTTT. It is translated as CASSSVRQGQVGIQNPNTEAFF.

The gene calls are TRBV7-9 and TRBJ2-1; a weak D match, TRBD2 (6 bases). The CDR3 contains 14 residues. The ends were cut back, 5 bases at V and 7 bases at J, with 15 bases in the middle. CDR1 and CDR2 (germline): SEHNR, FQNEAQ (reference sequence). The CDR3 DNA is TGTGCCAGCAGCCCACCGGGACTTTTAAATGAGCAGTTCTTC. Translated: CASSPPGLLNEQFF.

The V and J genes are TRBV18 and TRBJ2-2; D gene uncertain. V was pared by 4 bases and J by 3 bases, with 12 bases between. CDR3 size: 15 residues. CDR1 is KGHSH, CDR2 LQKENI, per germline. DNA of the CDR3: TGTGCCAGCTCACGAAACAGCCACTACACCGGGGAGCTGTTTTTT. It yields the protein CASSRNSHYTGELFF.

This clone was seen just once. The rearrangement joins TRBV27 to TRBJ2-1; weak D call: TRBD1 (6 bases). This CDR3 is built from 16 residues. Germline lookup yields CDR1 MNHEY and CDR2 SMNVEV (reference sequence). Trimming removed 3 bases from V and 5 bases from J, with 17 bases in between. CDR3 protein: CASSFIGTPLNNEQFF. The CDR3 DNA sequence: TGTGCCAGCAGTTTTATAGGGACACCCTTAAACAATGAGCAGTTCTTC.